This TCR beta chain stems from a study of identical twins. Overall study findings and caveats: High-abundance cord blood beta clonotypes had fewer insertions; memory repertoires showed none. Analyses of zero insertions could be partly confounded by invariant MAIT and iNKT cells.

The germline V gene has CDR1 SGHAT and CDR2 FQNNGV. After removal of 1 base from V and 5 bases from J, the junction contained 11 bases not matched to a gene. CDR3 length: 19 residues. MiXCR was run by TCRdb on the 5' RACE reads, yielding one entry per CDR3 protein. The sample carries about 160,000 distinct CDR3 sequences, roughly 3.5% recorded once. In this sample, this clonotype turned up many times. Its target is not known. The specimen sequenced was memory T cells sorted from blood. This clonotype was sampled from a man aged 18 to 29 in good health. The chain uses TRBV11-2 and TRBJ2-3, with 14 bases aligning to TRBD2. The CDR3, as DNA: TGTGCCAGCAGCTTAGTAGGAGGGACTAGCGGGAGCCCCGTAGATACGCAGTATTTT. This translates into CASSLVGGTSGSPVDTQYF.